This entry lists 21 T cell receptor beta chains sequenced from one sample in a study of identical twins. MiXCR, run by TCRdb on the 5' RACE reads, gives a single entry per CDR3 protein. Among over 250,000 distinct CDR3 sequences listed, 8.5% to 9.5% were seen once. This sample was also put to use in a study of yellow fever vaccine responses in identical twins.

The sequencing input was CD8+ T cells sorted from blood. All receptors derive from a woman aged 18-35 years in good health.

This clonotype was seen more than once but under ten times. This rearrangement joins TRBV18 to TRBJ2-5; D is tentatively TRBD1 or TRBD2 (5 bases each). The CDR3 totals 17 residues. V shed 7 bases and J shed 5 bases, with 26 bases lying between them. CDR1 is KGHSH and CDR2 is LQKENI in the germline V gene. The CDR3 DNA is TGTGCCAGCTTACACGTGGCCACAGGAGGCCTGGAGGAGACCCAGTACTTC. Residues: CASLHVATGGLEETQYF.

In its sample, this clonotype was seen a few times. The CDR3 DNA is TGCGCCAGCAGCTTGGAACAGATGACCTATGGCTACACCTTC. Translated: CASSLEQMTYGYTF. This chain connects TRBV5-1 to TRBJ1-2; D gene uncertain. Germline V gives CDR1 SGHRS, CDR2 YFSETQ. The V and J ends lost 0 bases and 4 bases respectively, with 10 bases between them. The CDR3 has 14 amino acids.

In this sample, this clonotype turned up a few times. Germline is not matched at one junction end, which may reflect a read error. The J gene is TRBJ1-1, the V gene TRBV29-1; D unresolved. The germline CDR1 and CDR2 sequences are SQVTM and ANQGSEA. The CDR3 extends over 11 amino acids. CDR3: CSGKALSEAFF. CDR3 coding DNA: TGCAGCGGAAAAGCTCTTTCTGAGGCTTTCTTT.

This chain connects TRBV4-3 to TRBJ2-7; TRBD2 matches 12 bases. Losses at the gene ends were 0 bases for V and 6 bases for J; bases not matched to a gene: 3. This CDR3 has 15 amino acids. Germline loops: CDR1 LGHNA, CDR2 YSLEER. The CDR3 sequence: CASSQDRTSGIEQYF. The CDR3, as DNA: TGCGCCAGCAGCCAAGACCGGACTAGCGGGATCGAGCAGTACTTC.

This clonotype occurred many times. CDR3 bases: TGTGCCAGCAGCCAAGACAGGGATACTGAAGCTTTCTTT. Translating it yields CASSQDRDTEAFF. J is TRBJ1-1 and V is TRBV7-9, with TRBD1 matching over 7 bases. This CDR3 contains 13 residues. Germline V CDR1 and CDR2: SEHNR, FQNEAQ (reference sequence). Losses at the gene ends were 5 bases for V and 5 bases for J; bases not matched to a gene: 5.

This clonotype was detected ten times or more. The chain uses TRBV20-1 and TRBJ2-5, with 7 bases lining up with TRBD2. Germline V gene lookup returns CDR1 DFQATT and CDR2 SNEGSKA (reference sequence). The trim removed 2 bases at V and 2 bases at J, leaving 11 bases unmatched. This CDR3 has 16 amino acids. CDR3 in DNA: TGCAGTGCTAGACCCTTCCGGGGGGTAGGTCAAGAGACCCAGTACTTC. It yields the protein CSARPFRGVGQETQYF.

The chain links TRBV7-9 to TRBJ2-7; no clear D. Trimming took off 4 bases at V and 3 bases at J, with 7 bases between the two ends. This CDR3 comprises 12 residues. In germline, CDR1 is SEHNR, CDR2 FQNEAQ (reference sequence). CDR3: CASSSLGYEQYF. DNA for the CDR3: TGTGCCAGCAGCTCCCTGGGCTACGAGCAGTACTTC.

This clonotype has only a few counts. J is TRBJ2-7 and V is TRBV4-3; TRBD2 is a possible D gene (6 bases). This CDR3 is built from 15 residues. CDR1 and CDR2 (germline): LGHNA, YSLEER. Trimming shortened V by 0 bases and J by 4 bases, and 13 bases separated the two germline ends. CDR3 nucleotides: TGCGCCAGCAGCCAAGAGTTAGCGGAGAATTACGAGCAGTACTTC. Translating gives CASSQELAENYEQYF.

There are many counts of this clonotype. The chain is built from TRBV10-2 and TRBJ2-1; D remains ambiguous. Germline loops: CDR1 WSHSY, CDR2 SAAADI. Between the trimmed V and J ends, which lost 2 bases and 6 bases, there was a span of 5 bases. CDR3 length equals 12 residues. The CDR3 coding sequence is TGCGCCAGCAGTGAGGGAGTCAATGAGCAGTTCTTC. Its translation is CASSEGVNEQFF.

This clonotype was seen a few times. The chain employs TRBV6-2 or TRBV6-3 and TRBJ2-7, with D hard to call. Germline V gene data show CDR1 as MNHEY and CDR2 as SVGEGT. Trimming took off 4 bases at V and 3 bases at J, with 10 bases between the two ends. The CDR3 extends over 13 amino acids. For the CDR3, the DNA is TGTGCCAGCAGTTCTTTCCCAGGCTACGAGCAGTACTTC. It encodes CASSSFPGYEQYF.

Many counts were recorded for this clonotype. The CDR3 sequence is CASSLSATGELFF. CDR3 nucleotide sequence: TGTGCCAGCAGTTTATCAGCGACCGGGGAGCTGTTTTTT. This sequence joins TRBV27 and TRBJ2-2, with D uncertain. The germline CDR1 and CDR2 sequences are MNHEY and SMNVEV (reference sequence). CDR3 length equals 13 residues. V lost 0 bases, J lost 5 bases, and 4 bases lay in between.

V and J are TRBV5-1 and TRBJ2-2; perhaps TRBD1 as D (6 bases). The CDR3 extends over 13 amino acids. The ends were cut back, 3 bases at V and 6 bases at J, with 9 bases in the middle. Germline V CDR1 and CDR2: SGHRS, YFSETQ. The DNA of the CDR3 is TGCGCCAGCAGCTATGGACAGCCCGGGGAGCTGTTTTTT. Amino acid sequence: CASSYGQPGELFF.

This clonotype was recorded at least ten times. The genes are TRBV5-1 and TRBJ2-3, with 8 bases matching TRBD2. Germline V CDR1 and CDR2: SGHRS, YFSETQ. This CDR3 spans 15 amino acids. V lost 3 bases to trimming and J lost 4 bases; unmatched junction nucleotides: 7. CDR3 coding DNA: TGCGCCAGCAGCTCGTACAGCGGGAGTGCAGATACGCAGTATTTT. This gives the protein CASSSYSGSADTQYF. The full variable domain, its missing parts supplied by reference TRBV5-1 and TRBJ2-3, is KAGVTQTPRYLIKTRGQQVTLSCSPISGHRSVSWYQQTPGQGLQFLFEYFSETQRNKGNFPGRFSGRQFSNSRSEMNVSTLELGDSALYLCASSSYSGSADTQYFGPGTRLTVL.

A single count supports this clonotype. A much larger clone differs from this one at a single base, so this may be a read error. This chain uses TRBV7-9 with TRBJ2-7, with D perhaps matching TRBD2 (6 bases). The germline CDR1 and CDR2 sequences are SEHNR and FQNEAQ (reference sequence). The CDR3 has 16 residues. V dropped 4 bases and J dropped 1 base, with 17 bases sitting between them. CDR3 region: CASSSNSGNPSYEQYF. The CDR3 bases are TGTGCCAGCAGCTCCAATAGCGGCAATCCATCCTACGAGCAGTACTTC.

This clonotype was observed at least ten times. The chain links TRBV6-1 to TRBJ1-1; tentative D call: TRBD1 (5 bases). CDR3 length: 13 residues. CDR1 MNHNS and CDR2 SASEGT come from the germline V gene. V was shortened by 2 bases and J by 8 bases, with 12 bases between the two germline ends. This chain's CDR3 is CASSERQLFEAFF. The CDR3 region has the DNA TGTGCCAGCAGTGAACGACAGTTGTTCGAAGCTTTCTTT.

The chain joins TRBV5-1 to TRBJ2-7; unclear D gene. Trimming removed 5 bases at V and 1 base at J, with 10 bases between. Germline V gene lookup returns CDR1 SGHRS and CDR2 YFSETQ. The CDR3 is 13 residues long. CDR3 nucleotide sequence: TGCGCCAGCAGGGAATCCCCATCCTACGAGCAGTACTTC. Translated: CASRESPSYEQYF.

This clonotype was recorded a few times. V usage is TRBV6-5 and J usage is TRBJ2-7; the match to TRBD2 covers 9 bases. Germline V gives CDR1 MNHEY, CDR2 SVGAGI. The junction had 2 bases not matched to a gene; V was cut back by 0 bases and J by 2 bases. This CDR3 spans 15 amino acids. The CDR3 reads CASSYSVAGAYEQYF. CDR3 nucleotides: TGTGCCAGCAGTTACTCGGTAGCGGGGGCCTACGAGCAGTACTTC.

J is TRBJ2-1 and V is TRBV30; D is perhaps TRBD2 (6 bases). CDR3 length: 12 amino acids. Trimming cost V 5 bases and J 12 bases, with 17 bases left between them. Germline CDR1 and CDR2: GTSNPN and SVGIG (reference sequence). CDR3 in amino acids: CAWEPFSGAQFF. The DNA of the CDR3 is TGTGCCTGGGAGCCTTTTAGCGGCGCGCAGTTCTTC.

The CDR3 spells CSANHRVSYEQYF. The CDR3 DNA sequence: TGCAGTGCCAATCACAGGGTGTCCTACGAGCAGTACTTC. This sequence joins TRBV20-1 and TRBJ2-7, with a tentative D call TRBD1 (6 bases). This CDR3 comprises 13 residues. Trimming took 6 bases from V and 1 from J, leaving 13 bases between them. The germline V gene has CDR1 DFQATT and CDR2 SNEGSKA (reference sequence).

The CDR3: CATSDLGGEAFF. CDR3 DNA sequence: TGTGCCACCAGTGATTTGGGGGGGGAAGCTTTCTTT. This rearrangement joins TRBV24-1 to TRBJ1-1; tentatively, D is TRBD1 (5 bases). Trimming removed 0 bases at V and 8 bases at J, with 6 bases between. CDR1 KGHDR and CDR2 SFDVKD come from the germline V gene. This CDR3 has 12 residues.

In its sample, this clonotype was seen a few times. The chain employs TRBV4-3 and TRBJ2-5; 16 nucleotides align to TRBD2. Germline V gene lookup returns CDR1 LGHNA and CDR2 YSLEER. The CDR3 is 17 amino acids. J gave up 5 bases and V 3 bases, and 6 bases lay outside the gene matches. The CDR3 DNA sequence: TGCGCCAGCAGCCAGGGACTAGCGGGAGGGATTCTGGAGACCCAGTACTTC. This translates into CASSQGLAGGILETQYF.